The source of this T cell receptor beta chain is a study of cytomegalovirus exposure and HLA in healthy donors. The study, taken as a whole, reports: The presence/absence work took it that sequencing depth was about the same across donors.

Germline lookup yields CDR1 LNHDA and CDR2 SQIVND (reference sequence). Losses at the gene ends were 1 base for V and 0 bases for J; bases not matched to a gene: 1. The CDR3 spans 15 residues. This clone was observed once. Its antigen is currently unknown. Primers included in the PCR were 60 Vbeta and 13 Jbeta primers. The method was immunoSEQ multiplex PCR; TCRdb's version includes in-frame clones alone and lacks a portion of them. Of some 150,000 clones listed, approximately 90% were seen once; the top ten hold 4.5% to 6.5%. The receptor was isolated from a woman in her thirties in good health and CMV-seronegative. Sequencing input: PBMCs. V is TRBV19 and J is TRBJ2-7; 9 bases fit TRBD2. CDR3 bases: TGTGCCAGTAGTATAGGTAGCGGGGGCTCCTACGAGCAGTACTTC. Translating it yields CASSIGSGGSYEQYF. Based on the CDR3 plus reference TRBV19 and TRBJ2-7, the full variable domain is DGGITQSPKYLFRKEGQNVTLSCEQNLNHDAMYWYRQDPGQGLRLIYYSQIVNDFQKGDIAEGYSVSREKKESFPLTVTSAQKNPTAFYLCASSIGSGGSYEQYFGPGTRLTVT.